This T cell receptor (beta chain) is drawn from a study of radiotherapy plus CTLA-4 blockade in lung cancer. Germline-derived CDR1 and CDR2 are SGHTS and YDEGEE. The CDR3 consists of 18 residues. The V and J ends lost 0 bases and 6 bases, in that order; junction bases with no gene match: 11. Profiling relied on immunoSEQ multiplex PCR, and the TCRdb table lists in-frame clones only, not all of them. In the table there are 80,000 or so clones, approximately 84% of which are singletons. Patients in the study, people with chemo-refractory metastatic non-small-cell lung cancer, received focal radiation plus ipilimumab CTLA-4 blockade.

Sequences were derived from peripheral blood, sampled from a patient treated with radiotherapy plus ipilimumab. This clonotype was obtained from a human donor with non-small cell lung cancer who had stable disease on radiotherapy plus ipilimumab. V gene TRBV5-8 combines with J gene TRBJ1-6, with TRBD1 identical over 8 bases. The CDR3 protein is CASSLGTGSFGTNSPLHF. Written as DNA, the CDR3 is TGTGCCAGCAGCTTGGGGACAGGGTCTTTCGGGACTAATTCACCCCTCCACTTT.